This T cell receptor (beta chain) was recorded in a study of cytomegalovirus exposure and HLA in healthy donors. Points from the study as a whole: Cytomegalovirus-associated status was assigned to around 160 TCR beta chains. Most TCR sequences were seen very rarely across donors, but some public TCRs occurred in many. Diagnosis of cytomegalovirus status made by the classifier reportedly showed high specificity and sensitivity.

Germline lookup yields CDR1 SGHAT and CDR2 FQNNGV. The CDR3 totals 15 residues. V was cut by 5 bases and J by 1 base, with 12 bases left in between. Here immunoSEQ multiplex PCR was the method, and the copy in TCRdb shows in-frame clones only, minus some. Among 150,000 to 200,000 clones listed, around four fifths were seen once. With regard to this clone: Its antigen is still unknown.

This chain uses TRBV11-2 with TRBJ2-1, with a weak D call TRBD1 (7 bases). Material for sequencing was PBMCs. The TCR originated in a man aged 25-45 years in good health and CMV-seropositive. The CDR3 here is CASSQGGLSYNEQFF. CDR3 coding DNA: TGTGCCAGCAGCCAGGGGGGCCTTTCCTACAATGAGCAGTTCTTC.